Shown below are 13 T cell receptor beta chains from a single sample sequenced in a study of early T cells in non-severe SARS-CoV-2 infection. TCRdb itself ran the 5' RACE reads through MiXCR, one entry per CDR3 protein. The repertoire holds fewer than 65,000 distinct CDR3 sequences, 5.9% seen once, with 3.4% in the top ten. The source material was whole blood, sampled at baseline. These receptors were obtained from an adult who was a healthcare worker with PCR-confirmed SARS-CoV-2 infection or an uninfected control (not recorded which).

This clonotype has ten or more counts. J is TRBJ1-5 and V is TRBV20-1; D unresolved. V was clipped by 8 bases and J by 3 bases, with 14 bases between them. The CDR3 is 13 amino acids. The V gene's germline CDR1 is DFQATT and CDR2 SNEGSKA (reference sequence). CDR3 region: CSSIRAPNQPQHF. The CDR3 bases are TGCAGTTCGATTCGGGCTCCCAATCAGCCCCAGCATTTT.

This clonotype was seen many times. This chain links TRBV12-3 or TRBV12-4 with TRBJ1-5; tentative D call: TRBD1 (5 bases). Trimming pared 7 bases from V and 6 bases from J, leaving 13 bases between. This CDR3 has 13 residues. CDR3 region: CASTHRGSQPQHF. The CDR3 nucleotides read TGTGCCAGCACCCACCGGGGGAGTCAGCCCCAGCATTTT.

This clonotype came up many times. The chain couples TRBV10-3 to TRBJ2-7; no reliable D call. Trimming left V 0 bases short and J 0 bases short, with 15 bases between. Germline CDR1 and CDR2: ENHRY and SYGVKD. CDR3 size: 17 residues. The CDR3 bases are TGTGCCATCAGTGAGTCGCGTTACAGAAACCCCTCCTACGAGCAGTACTTC. This codes for CAISESRYRNPSYEQYF.

There are a few counts of this clonotype. The J gene is TRBJ2-6, the V gene TRBV12-3 or TRBV12-4, with unresolved D. The CDR3 sequence is 17 residues long. V was cut by 6 bases and J by 1 base, with 16 bases left in between. The CDR3 here is CASRAKHKDSGANVLTF. The CDR3 DNA sequence: TGTGCCAGCAGGGCTAAACATAAGGATTCTGGGGCCAACGTCCTGACTTTC.

Ten or more counts support this clonotype. The rearrangement uses TRBV7-6 and TRBJ2-5, with D tentatively TRBD1 (6 bases). V lost 7 bases and J lost 1, with 25 bases in between. From germline, CDR1 is SGHVS and CDR2 FNYEAQ. The CDR3 has 18 amino acids. In nucleotides, the CDR3 is TGTGCCAGCACCACCTTGGGTTGGCCAGGGGAGATCCAAGAGACCCAGTACTTC. Protein sequence: CASTTLGWPGEIQETQYF.

This clonotype was found many times. The chain combines TRBV28 with TRBJ2-7; TRBD2 is a possible D gene (5 bases). Trimming pared 5 bases from V and 4 bases from J, leaving 9 bases between. This CDR3 is built from 12 residues. Germline values: CDR1 MDHEN, CDR2 SYDVKM. The CDR3 DNA reads as TGTGCCAGCAGTAACACGGGGTACGAGCAGTACTTC. Translated: CASSNTGYEQYF.

This clonotype occurred many times. The chain recombines TRBV20-1 with TRBJ2-1; TRBD2 agrees at 11 bases. Losses at the gene ends were 0 bases for V and 10 bases for J; bases not matched to a gene: 8. The CDR3 covers 15 residues. From germline, CDR1 is DFQATT and CDR2 SNEGSKA (reference sequence). CDR3 sequence (DNA): TGCAGTGCTAGAGATTTCCTAGCGGGAGGTCCCGAGCAGTTCTTC. Its translation is CSARDFLAGGPEQFF.

The chain employs TRBV11-2 and TRBJ1-1, with a weak D call TRBD1 (5 bases). The germline CDR1 and CDR2 sequences are SGHAT and FQNNGV. This CDR3 is built from 13 residues. Deletions cut 7 bases from V and 4 bases from J, with 13 bases between. CDR3 in amino acids: CASTSQVGTEAFF. In nucleotides, the CDR3 is TGTGCCAGCACCTCACAGGTGGGCACTGAAGCTTTCTTT.

This clonotype was detected ten times or more. The chain links TRBV2 to TRBJ2-1; 8 positions match TRBD2. The CDR3 spans 15 residues. Trimming cost V 4 bases and J 0 bases; bases outside gene matches: 2. Germline-derived CDR1 and CDR2 are SNHLY and FYNNEI. The CDR3 DNA sequence: TGTGCCAGCAGTGGCGGGAGGAGCTCCTACAATGAGCAGTTCTTC. Translating it yields CASSGGRSSYNEQFF.

This clonotype was observed many times. The chain combines TRBV6-1 with TRBJ2-7, with TRBD1 identical over 7 bases. The length of the CDR3 is 14 residues. V shed 1 base and J 6 bases; nucleotides not matched to a gene: 6. The germline gives CDR1 MNHNS, CDR2 SASEGT. This chain's CDR3 is CASSEVGGAFEQYF. CDR3 in DNA: TGTGCCAGCAGTGAAGTAGGGGGCGCTTTCGAGCAGTACTTC.

This clonotype was detected a few times. V and J are TRBV20-1 and TRBJ2-3; D is unresolved. Germline V gives CDR1 DFQATT, CDR2 SNEGSKA (reference sequence). Trimming pared 5 bases from V and 5 bases from J, leaving 8 bases between. This CDR3 is 11 amino acids long. This CDR3 reads CSAPTRDTQYF. The CDR3 DNA sequence: TGCAGTGCTCCAACACGAGATACGCAGTATTTT.

The table lists this clonotype with many counts. This sequence joins TRBV5-5 and TRBJ1-1; no firm D call. V lost 0 bases and J lost 3, with 6 bases in between. This CDR3 contains 13 residues. Germline CDR1 reads SGHKS; CDR2 reads YYEKEE (reference sequence). Written as DNA, the CDR3 is TGTGCCAGCAGCTTGGAGTATCACACTGAAGCTTTCTTT. It codes for CASSLEYHTEAFF.

In the case of this clonotype: This sequence may be a read error, since a much larger clone differs from it by one base. V and J are TRBV10-3 and TRBJ1-6, with D perhaps TRBD1 (6 bases). The CDR3 runs to 13 residues. V was pared by 11 bases and J by 9 bases, with 17 bases between. Germline V gives CDR1 ENHRY, CDR2 SYGVKD. CDR3 DNA sequence: TGTGCCGTCACCACAGGGTTTGGTTCACCCCTCCACTTT. Translated: CAVTTGFGSPLHF.